This section outlines one T cell receptor (beta chain) sequence together with its context. The specificity of this receptor is unknown. The input lacks base qualities; no much larger clone sits a single base away. Enrolling through a virtual design, the prospective study's participants ranged in age from roughly 18 to 90 years and lived across roughly 24 United States geographic areas. In the prospective study, cohorts were assigned on the basis of participant-reported clinical history obtained from a screening survey and a study questionnaire. Recovered participants in ImmuneRACE Cohort 3 were defined as having two consecutive negative NP/OP PCR tests, clearance from a healthcare professional, or resolution of symptoms. In the prospective study, mobile phlebotomists collected whole blood, serum and a nasopharyngeal or oropharyngeal swab from each participant. Participants in the prospective study had the option to provide additional blood draws and questionnaires over a roughly two-month period. Before DNA extraction, prospective study blood samples were shipped either frozen or at room temperature.

The immunoSEQ Assay, a bias-controlled multiplex PCR, was used to amplify TCRbeta CDR3 regions from genomic DNA. The authors' pipeline ran thus. The number of nucleated cells in each sample was estimated by amplification of reference gene primers within the assay. To quantify the absolute abundance of each unique TCRbeta CDR3 rearrangement, sequence reads were collapsed and filtered. For each sample, productive Simpson clonality was calculated as the square root of Simpson's diversity index over productive rearrangements. TCRdb's version of the immuneACCESS table is confined to in-frame rearrangements and falls short of the full clone set. An unresolved V gene accounts for under half of the shortfall where checked; the remainder is of unknown origin. The DNA was the basis for D and trimming; V, J and clone size are from that table. The sample records fewer than 400,000 clones, 80% to 90% of which are singletons. 8% to 9.5% of the sample rests with the top ten.

This entry belongs to a study of blood T cell repertoires in COVID-19 (dated by TCRdb to 2020 to 2022). Looking at the study overall: Collaborator samples came from the United States, Italy and Spain and covered acute and convalescent phases of COVID-19. Deeply sampled blood TCRbeta repertoires from subjects exposed to, actively infected with, or recovered from COVID-19 were included in the dataset. A de-identified subject ID, COVID-19 status, age in years and sex were almost always included in the sample metadata. A freely available public database, intended as a resource for researchers studying the immune response to SARS-CoV-2, is where the repertoires were released. The prospective study material was composed of cDNA or gDNA derived from T cells, B-cell-depleted T cells, or PBMCs. Where available, HLA class I and class II types were taken from metadata supplied by the sample provider and were not determined by assay-based typing. The samples were drawn from two sources: the first 160 participants of the ongoing ImmuneRACE study, and some 1,300 subjects contributed by 6 global collaborators. The full study reports these points: The amount of clinical and demographic metadata varied by source and participant and was provided uncurated.

Reading from cysteine to phenylalanine, the CDR3 counts 16 amino acids. Of the read, only the CDR3 DNA is kept; its 48 bases are in frame from base 1. According to the germline V gene, CDR1 reads MNHEY and CDR2 reads SVGEGT. Here V drops 6 bases and J drops 0 bases, and the junction holds 5 bases not matched to any gene. This sequence uses TRBV6-2 or TRBV6-3 and TRBJ1-6, with 7 bases matching TRBD1. Sequencing was carried out using PBMCs or T cells enriched from blood (not recorded which). The TCR comes from a woman between 18 and 30 years old who had recovered from COVID-19. The CDR3 region: CASSPTGNSYNSPLHF. The sequence in DNA is TGTGCCAGCAGCCCGACAGGGAACTCCTATAATTCACCCCTCCACTTT.